A single sample is the source of the 6 T cell receptor beta chains below, sequenced in a study of T cell responses to AZD1222 COVID-19 vaccine (dated by TCRdb to 2020 to 2023). Reading the label with the study, this specimen's time point is: baseline before first vaccination. To prepare the library, the immunoSEQ multiplex PCR assay was applied. Sourced from immuneACCESS, this table was stored by TCRdb with only in-frame sequences that have V and J called. A share of the clones is absent; for the studies checked, an unresolved V gene accounts for under half, and the remainder has no known explanation. The sample has 100,000 to 150,000 clones on record, roughly nine tenths of them singletons. In total, the top ten clones hold roughly 1.4% of the sample. The material was peripheral blood, obtained on day 0 of AZD1222 vaccination. These receptors all come from an adult in good health.

The chain recombines TRBV7-6 with TRBJ2-1; no clear D. Trimming cost V 2 bases and J 0 bases, with 14 bases left between them. CDR1 SGHVS and CDR2 FNYEAQ come from the germline V gene. The CDR3 covers 17 residues. The CDR3 sequence is CASSLSRILSSYNEQFF. In DNA, the CDR3 is TGTGCCAGCAGCTTATCCCGAATCCTAAGCTCCTACAATGAGCAGTTCTTC.

As regards this clone: One end of the junction does not line up with germline, which may come from a read error. As DNA, the CDR3 is TGTGCCAGCAGCCCGGGGGTCAAGTTCCCCGAAGACTTC. As protein: CASSPGVKFPEDF. The chain carries TRBV3-1 (or the pseudogene TRBV3-2) and TRBJ2-7; TRBD2 might be the D (6 bases). The CDR3 is 13 amino acids. Germline V gene data show CDR1 as LGHDT and CDR2 as YNNKEL (reference sequence).

The J gene is TRBJ2-3, the V gene TRBV27; 7 bases map to TRBD1. Trimming at V came to 0 bases and at J to 2 bases, leaving 11 bases not matched to a gene. The length of the CDR3 is 18 residues. The germline gives CDR1 MNHEY, CDR2 SMNVEV (reference sequence). The DNA for the CDR3 is TGTGCCAGCAGTTTATCTTACCCTAAGACAGGGTTCACAGATACGCAGTATTTT. The encoded protein is CASSLSYPKTGFTDTQYF.

The chain carries TRBV6-5 and TRBJ1-2, with 9 bases identical to TRBD1. Germline assignment: CDR1 MNHEY and CDR2 SVGAGI. Trimming at V came to 6 bases and at J to 4 bases, leaving 9 bases not matched to a gene. The CDR3 is 15 residues long. The CDR3 bases are TGTGCCAGCAGGTTATCGGGACAGGGATTCTATGGCTACACCTTC. It translates to CASRLSGQGFYGYTF.

The V call is TRBV28, the J call TRBJ1-1; 9 bases are a match to TRBD1. The CDR3 covers 14 residues. Unmatched junction bases numbered 10, after V lost 8 bases and J lost 6 bases. Germline V lookup: CDR1 MDHEN, CDR2 SYDVKM. Here the CDR3 reads CASHGTGRLPEAFF. In DNA form, the CDR3 reads TGTGCCAGCCACGGGACAGGGCGACTCCCTGAAGCTTTCTTT.

This sequence joins TRBV25-1 and TRBJ1-3; D might be TRBD1 (6 bases). The CDR3 runs to 16 residues. With 1 base removed from V and 5 bases from J, the gap between germline ends came to 15 bases. Per the germline V gene, CDR1 is MGHDK and CDR2 is SYGVNS. DNA for the CDR3: TGTGCCAGCAGTGAATGGACAGCGCTCGGGAGAAACACCATATATTTT. Its translation: CASSEWTALGRNTIYF. Full variable domain (rest looked up from reference TRBV25-1 and TRBJ1-3): EADIYQTPRYLVIGTGKKITLECSQTMGHDKMYWYQQDPGMELHLIHYSYGVNSTEKGDLSSESTVSRIRTEHFPLTLESARPSHTSQYLCASSEWTALGRNTIYFGEGSWLTVV.